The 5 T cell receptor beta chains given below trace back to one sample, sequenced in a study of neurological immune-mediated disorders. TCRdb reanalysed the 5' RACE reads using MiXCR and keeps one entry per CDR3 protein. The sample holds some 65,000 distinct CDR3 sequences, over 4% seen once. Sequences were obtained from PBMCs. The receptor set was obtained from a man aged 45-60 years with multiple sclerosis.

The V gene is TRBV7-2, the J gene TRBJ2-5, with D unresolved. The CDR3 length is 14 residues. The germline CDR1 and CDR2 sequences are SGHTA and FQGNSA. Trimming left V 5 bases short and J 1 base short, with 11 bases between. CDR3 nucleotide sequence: TGTGCCAGCAGCCTCCTAAGGTCCCAAGAGACCCAGTACTTC. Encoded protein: CASSLLRSQETQYF.

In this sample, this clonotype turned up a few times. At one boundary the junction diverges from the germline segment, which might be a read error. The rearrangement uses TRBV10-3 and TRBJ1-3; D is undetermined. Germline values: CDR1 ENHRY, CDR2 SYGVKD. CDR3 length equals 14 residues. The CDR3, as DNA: TGTGCCATCCGGACCGACAACTCTGGAAAAACCATATATTTT. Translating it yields CAIRTDNSGKTIYF.

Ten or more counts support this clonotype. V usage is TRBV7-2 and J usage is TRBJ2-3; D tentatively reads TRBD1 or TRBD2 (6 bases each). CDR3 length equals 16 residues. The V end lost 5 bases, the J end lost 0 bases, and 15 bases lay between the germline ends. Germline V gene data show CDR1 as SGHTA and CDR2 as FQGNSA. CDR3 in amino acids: CASSHGGVTSTDTQYF. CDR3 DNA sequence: TGTGCCAGCAGCCACGGGGGCGTAACTAGCACAGATACGCAGTATTTT.

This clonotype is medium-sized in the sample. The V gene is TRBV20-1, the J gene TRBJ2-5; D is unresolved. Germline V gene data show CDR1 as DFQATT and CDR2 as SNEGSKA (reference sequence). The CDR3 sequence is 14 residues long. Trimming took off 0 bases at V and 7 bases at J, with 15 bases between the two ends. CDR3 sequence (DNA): TGCAGTGCTAGAGATCTCGGTGGGATGGGGACCCAGTACTTC. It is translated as CSARDLGGMGTQYF.

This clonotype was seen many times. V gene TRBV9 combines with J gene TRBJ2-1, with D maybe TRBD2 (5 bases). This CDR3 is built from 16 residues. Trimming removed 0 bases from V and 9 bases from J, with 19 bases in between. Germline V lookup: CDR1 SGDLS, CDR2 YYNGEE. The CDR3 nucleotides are TGTGCCAGCAGCGTAGGGTCTAGCCCCAGGATGAGTGAGCAGTTCTTC. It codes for CASSVGSSPRMSEQFF.